These T cell receptor beta chains were read from a single sample in a study of cytomegalovirus exposure and HLA in healthy donors. Assay used: immunoSEQ multiplex PCR; TCRdb lists only in-frame clones, some missing. The table records some 130,000 clones, roughly three quarters of them present only once. The sample taken for sequencing was PBMCs. Source of these receptors: a man aged 25 to 40 in good health and CMV-seronegative. The CDR3 runs from the conserved cysteine through the conserved F or W. The D gene is left open where the match is weak. The listing skips clone size in some rows; elsewhere it reads once, few, many or a size class.

j_gene: TRBJ2-1
v_gene: TRBV2
d_gene: TRBD2
abundance: -
CDR3aa: CASSFLSGSSYNEQFF
CDR3nt: TGTGCCAGCAGTTTCCTTAGCGGGAGCTCCTACAATGAGCAGTTCTTC

j_gene: TRBJ1-2
v_gene: TRBV7-9
d_gene: -
abundance: once
CDR3aa: CASSLAGSYGYTF
CDR3nt: TGTGCCAGCAGCTTAGCCGGTTCCTATGGCTACACCTTC

j_gene: TRBJ1-5
v_gene: TRBV19
d_gene: -
abundance: -
CDR3aa: CASRHRVNQPQHF
CDR3nt: TGTGCCAGTAGACACAGGGTCAATCAGCCCCAGCATTTT

j_gene: TRBJ2-2
v_gene: TRBV15
d_gene: -
abundance: -
CDR3aa: CATSRAGSNTGELFF
CDR3nt: TGTGCCACCAGCAGAGCAGGATCGAACACCGGGGAGCTGTTTTTT

j_gene: TRBJ2-1
v_gene: TRBV6-5
d_gene: TRBD2
abundance: -
CDR3aa: CASSQRGEQFF
CDR3nt: TGTGCCAGCAGCCAGCGGGGCGAGCAGTTCTTC

j_gene: TRBJ1-2
v_gene: TRBV27
d_gene: TRBD1
abundance: few
CDR3aa: CASRGIWSDRGWGYTF
CDR3nt: TGTGCCAGCCGAGGGATTTGGTCCGACAGGGGATGGGGCTACACCTTC

j_gene: TRBJ1-6
v_gene: TRBV6-6
d_gene: -
abundance: -
CDR3aa: CASSPRGAGNSPLHF
CDR3nt: TGTGCCAGCAGCCCTCGGGGGGCCGGTAATTCACCCCTCCACTTT

j_gene: TRBJ2-1
v_gene: TRBV6-5
d_gene: TRBD2
abundance: -
CDR3aa: CASSYSPVAGDNEQFF
CDR3nt: TGTGCCAGCAGTTACTCCCCGGTAGCGGGAGACAATGAGCAGTTCTTC

j_gene: TRBJ1-5
v_gene: TRBV15
d_gene: -
abundance: -
CDR3aa: CATSRDLGGYQPQHF
CDR3nt: TGTGCCACCAGCAGAGATCTGGGGGGATATCAGCCCCAGCATTTT

j_gene: TRBJ2-7
v_gene: TRBV11-2
d_gene: TRBD2
abundance: -
CDR3aa: CASSFGLAGREQYF
CDR3nt: TGTGCCAGCAGCTTCGGACTAGCGGGACGCGAGCAGTACTTC

j_gene: TRBJ2-5
v_gene: TRBV11-2
d_gene: TRBD2
abundance: -
CDR3aa: CASSFVAGVETQYF
CDR3nt: TGTGCCAGCAGCTTTGTAGCGGGAGTGGAGACCCAGTACTTC

j_gene: TRBJ2-2
v_gene: TRBV6-6
d_gene: -
abundance: -
CDR3aa: CASSQTHGELFF
CDR3nt: TGTGCCAGCAGTCAAACTCACGGGGAGCTGTTTTTT